These T cell receptor beta chains were read from a single sample in a study of T cells after yellow fever vaccination. TCRdb reprocessed the 5' RACE reads with MiXCR, giving one entry per CDR3 protein. The table shows a few hundred thousand distinct CDR3 sequences, with roughly a fifth occurring only once. The material sequenced was PBMCs, taken 15 days after the yellow fever booster vaccination. These receptors all stem from a man aged 30 to 45 who received the YFV17D yellow fever vaccine. Each CDR3 is given with its conserved first and last residue. Fields, in order: V gene, CDR3 length, J gene, clone size, CDR3 protein. Clone size, where shown, is once, few, many, or a class for clones that have expanded.

>TRBV25-1|16|TRBJ2-3|few
CASSKEEGGWADTQYF
>TRBV7-9|15|TRBJ2-1|few
CASSLLAGARDEQFF
>TRBV29-1|14|TRBJ2-3|many
CSVEAGGGTDTQYF
>TRBV28|11|TRBJ2-6|few
CATRVSRVLTF
>TRBV4-3|16|TRBJ2-1|few
CASSQVGFSGSSEQFF
>TRBV12-3/TRBV12-4|15|TRBJ2-1|NA
CASSLREGSLNEQFF
>TRBV24-1|14|TRBJ2-5|few
CATSAGGISETQYF
>TRBV20-1|13|TRBJ2-3|NA
CSASKLPADTQYF
>TRBV15|15|TRBJ2-2|many
CATRSGGLFTGELFF
>TRBV3-1|16|TRBJ2-3|NA
CASGLAGEEGTDTQYF
>TRBV3-1|19|TRBJ2-1|NA
CASSQPGTSGSPSYNEQFF
>TRBV20-1|12|TRBJ2-6|once
CSAWVGANVLTF
>TRBV7-2|16|TRBJ2-3|few
CASSRRGSAKVDTQYF
>TRBV1|16|TRBJ2-7|many
CTSSQDYSGRPYEQYF
>TRBV7-2|15|TRBJ2-5|NA
CASTWGTGVRETQYF
>TRBV10-3|14|TRBJ2-1|NA
CAISPRPRVNEQFF
>TRBV4-3|14|TRBJ2-1|few
CASSQVGTGNEQFF
>TRBV20-1|18|TRBJ2-1|NA
CSARDRTSGSPSYNEQFF
>TRBV12-3/TRBV12-4|15|TRBJ2-7|NA
CASSFRSGTPYEQYF
>TRBV28|13|TRBJ2-5|NA
CASSLGQLETQYF
>TRBV20-1|16|TRBJ2-2|NA
CCARDLTGANTGELFF
>TRBV4-2|15|TRBJ2-5|few
CASSQVRDSQETQYF
>TRBV30|12|TRBJ1-2|few
CAWSAPVYGYTF
>TRBV12-3/TRBV12-4|15|TRBJ2-7|few
CASSTGLAVTYEQYF
>TRBV11-2|16|TRBJ1-4|few
CASSLEGTLPNEKLFF
>TRBV12-3/TRBV12-4|14|TRBJ2-1|few
CASSFERMGDEQFF
>TRBV28|14|TRBJ1-3|NA
CASSGGGIRNTIYF
>TRBV7-7|16|TRBJ2-5|NA
CASSRGSGSYQETQYF
>TRBV4-3|13|TRBJ2-5|NA
CASSPQGYETQYF
>TRBV29-1|12|TRBJ1-1|NA
CSVARRSAEAFF
>TRBV7-2|14|TRBJ2-3|NA
CASSLSAGRDTQYF
>TRBV4-3|14|TRBJ2-1|few
CASSQDEGFGEQFF